This T cell receptor beta chain emerged from a study of cytomegalovirus exposure and HLA in healthy donors. Study-wide context: Earlier results showed roughly 120 million unique TCR beta sequences derived from roughly 200 million T cells. Clustering assigned around 77% of the roughly 370 genotyped donors to the Caucasian-associated ancestry cluster.

The CDR3 consists of 15 residues. The study, taken as a whole, reports: Confirmation in vitro established that a few CMV-associated chains were specific for CMV antigens.

Use of 60 Vbeta and 13 Jbeta primers characterized the PCR. Measured with immunoSEQ multiplex PCR; TCRdb has only the in-frame clones, and not every one. The sample holds roughly 230,000 clones, about 93% seen once. This clone is a singleton in its sample. Its antigen is unknown. The TCR sequence derives from a girl aged 2 to 9 in good health and CMV-seronegative. The specimen sequenced was PBMCs. The chain links TRBV21-1 to TRBJ1-4; no check of the table's D call, TRBD1, against the DNA was made. TRBV21-1 is labeled a pseudogene. CDR3 loop: CASSTRTGWDEKLFF. The CDR3 DNA reads as TGTGCCAGCAGCACGAGGACAGGGTGGGATGAAAAACTGTTTTTT.